The entry that follows covers one T cell receptor (beta chain) sequence. This sample is part of a study of sequential checkpoint blockade in melanoma. Study overall: After both sequences, patients received maintenance nivolumab. 91 pretreatment tumor DNA samples were TCRβ immunosequenced.

The CDR3 has 15 amino acids. Germline assignment: CDR1 MNHGY and CDR2 SAAAGT. The V segment lost 5 bases and the J segment 2 bases; nucleotides outside the gene matches: 3. Treatment in this sample: randomized to nivolumab then ipilimumab (arm A) or the reverse (arm B). Assay used: immunoSEQ multiplex PCR; TCRdb lists only in-frame clones, some missing. The sample lists about 1,400 clones, 21% seen once, with around 16% in the top ten. Source: tumor tissue (inferred from file names), taken from a patient given nivolumab and ipilimumab in sequence. The source is a human donor with melanoma. This chain links TRBV6-8 with TRBJ2-1; 10 positions agree with TRBD2. CDR3 in amino acids: CASSRTSGTYNEQFF. CDR3 DNA: TGTGCCAGCAGTCGGACTAGCGGCACCTACAATGAGCAGTTCTTC.